This T cell receptor beta chain comes out of a study of beta chain features in type 1 diabetes. Overall study: There was similarity between patients and healthy donors in age, gender and cell yields. Study-level findings and limits: When VDJ junctions were examined, type 1 diabetes patients showed fewer insertions and more deletions. A moderate, significant TCRB CDR3 shortening appeared in type 1 diabetes across four CD4+ subsets. Within patients, naive, central memory and Treg TCRB repertoires seemed more similar than within healthy donors. cDNA-based reads could over-represent cells with high TCR expression.

The germline CDR1 and CDR2 sequences are SGDLS and YYNGEE. Unmatched junction bases numbered 1, after V lost 1 base and J lost 4 bases. The CDR3 is 14 residues long. As for this clone: Its cognate antigen is unknown.

The study reverse transcribed the entire isolated RNA, so it sequenced expressed TCRB transcripts. Sequencing was performed with immunoSEQ multiplex PCR; in TCRdb, only in-frame clones are kept and a portion is missing. The table has a few hundred thousand clones, approximately 15% seen once; the top ten hold roughly 0.018%. Sequencing input: naive CD4+ T cells from blood. The chain links TRBV9 to TRBJ2-5; 10 positions agree with TRBD1. The clonotype originates from a man in his thirties or forties with type 1 diabetes. This chain's CDR3 is CASSVRTGGETQYF. Here the CDR3 DNA reads TGTGCCAGCAGCGTACGGACAGGGGGAGAGACCCAGTACTTC.